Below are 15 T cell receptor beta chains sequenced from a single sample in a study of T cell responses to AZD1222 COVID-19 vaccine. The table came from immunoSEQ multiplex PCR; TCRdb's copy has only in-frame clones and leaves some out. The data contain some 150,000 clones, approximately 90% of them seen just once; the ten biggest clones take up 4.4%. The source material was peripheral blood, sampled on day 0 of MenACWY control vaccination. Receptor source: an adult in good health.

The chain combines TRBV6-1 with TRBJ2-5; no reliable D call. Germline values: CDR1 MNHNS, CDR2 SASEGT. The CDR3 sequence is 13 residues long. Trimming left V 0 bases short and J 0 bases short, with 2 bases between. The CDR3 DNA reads TGTGCCAGCAGTGAAGCGTACCAAGAGACCCAGTACTTC. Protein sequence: CASSEAYQETQYF.

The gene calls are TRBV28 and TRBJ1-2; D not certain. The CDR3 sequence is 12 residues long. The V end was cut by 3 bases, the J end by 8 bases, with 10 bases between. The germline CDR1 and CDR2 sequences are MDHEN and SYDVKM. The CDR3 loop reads CASSFRTTGYTF. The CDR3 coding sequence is TGTGCCAGCAGTTTCCGCACTACCGGCTACACCTTC.

This chain's CDR3 is CASSGQTPEAFF. The CDR3 DNA reads as TGTGCCAGCAGTGGACAGACCCCTGAAGCTTTCTTT. The chain uses TRBV28 and TRBJ1-1; tentative D call: TRBD1 (6 bases). This CDR3 region has 12 residues. V was clipped by 5 bases and J by 6 bases, with 10 bases between them. Per germline, CDR1 MDHEN and CDR2 SYDVKM.

CDR3 in DNA: TGTGCCAGTAGCGACGGGGTCCCGACGGGCGGCTACACCTTC. This sequence encodes CASSDGVPTGGYTF. The rearrangement uses TRBV19 and TRBJ1-2; the D is unclear. V was pared by 6 bases and J by 8 bases, with 19 bases between. The CDR3 contains 14 residues. Germline CDR1 LNHDA, CDR2 SQIVND (reference sequence).

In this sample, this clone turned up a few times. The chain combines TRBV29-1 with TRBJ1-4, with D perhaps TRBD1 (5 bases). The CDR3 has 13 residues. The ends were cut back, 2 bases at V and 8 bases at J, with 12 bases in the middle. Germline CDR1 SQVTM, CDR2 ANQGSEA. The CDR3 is CSVERQGGEKLFF. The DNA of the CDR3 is TGCAGCGTTGAAAGGCAGGGAGGAGAAAAACTGTTTTTT.

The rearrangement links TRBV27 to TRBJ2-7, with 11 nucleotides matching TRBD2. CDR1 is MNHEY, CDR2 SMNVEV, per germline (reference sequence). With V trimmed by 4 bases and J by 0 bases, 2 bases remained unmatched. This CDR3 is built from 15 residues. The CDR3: CASSSLAGGSYEQYF. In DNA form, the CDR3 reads TGTGCCAGCAGTTCCCTAGCGGGAGGCTCCTACGAGCAGTACTTC.

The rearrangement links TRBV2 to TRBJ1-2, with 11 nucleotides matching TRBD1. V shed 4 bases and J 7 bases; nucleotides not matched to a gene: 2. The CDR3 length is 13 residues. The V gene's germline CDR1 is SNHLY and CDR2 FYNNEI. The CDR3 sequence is CASSGTGGVGYTF. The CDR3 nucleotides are TGTGCCAGCAGTGGGACAGGGGGCGTTGGCTACACCTTC.

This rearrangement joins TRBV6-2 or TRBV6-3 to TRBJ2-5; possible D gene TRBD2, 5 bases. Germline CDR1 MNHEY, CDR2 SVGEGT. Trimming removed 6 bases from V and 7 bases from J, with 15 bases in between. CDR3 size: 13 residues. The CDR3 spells CASSARAPGTQYF. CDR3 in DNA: TGTGCCAGCAGCGCGAGGGCGCCCGGGACCCAGTACTTC.

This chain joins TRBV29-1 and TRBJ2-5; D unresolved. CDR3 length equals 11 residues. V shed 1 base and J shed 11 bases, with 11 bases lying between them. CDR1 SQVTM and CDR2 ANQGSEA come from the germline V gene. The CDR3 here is CSVEVSGLQYF. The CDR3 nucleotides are TGCAGCGTTGAAGTCAGTGGCCTTCAGTACTTC.

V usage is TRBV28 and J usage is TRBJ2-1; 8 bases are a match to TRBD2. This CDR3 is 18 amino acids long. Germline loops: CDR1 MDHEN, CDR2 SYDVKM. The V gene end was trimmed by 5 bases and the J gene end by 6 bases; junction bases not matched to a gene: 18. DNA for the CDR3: TGTGCCAGCAGTCCCCGGGGGGGGGCCCGGTTTAGAGGCAATGAGCAGTTCTTC. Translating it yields CASSPRGGARFRGNEQFF.

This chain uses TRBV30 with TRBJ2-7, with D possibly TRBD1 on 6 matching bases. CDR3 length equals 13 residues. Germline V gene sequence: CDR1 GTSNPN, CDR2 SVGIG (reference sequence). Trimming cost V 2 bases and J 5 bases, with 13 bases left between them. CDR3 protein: CAWSYRQVHEQYF. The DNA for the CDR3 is TGTGCCTGGAGTTACAGACAGGTCCACGAGCAGTACTTC.

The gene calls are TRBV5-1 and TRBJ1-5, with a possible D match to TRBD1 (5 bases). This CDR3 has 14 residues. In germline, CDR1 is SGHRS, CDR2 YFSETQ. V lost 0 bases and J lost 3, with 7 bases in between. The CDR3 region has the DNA TGCGCCAGCAGCTTGGCGGGGGACAATCAGCCCCAGCATTTT. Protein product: CASSLAGDNQPQHF.

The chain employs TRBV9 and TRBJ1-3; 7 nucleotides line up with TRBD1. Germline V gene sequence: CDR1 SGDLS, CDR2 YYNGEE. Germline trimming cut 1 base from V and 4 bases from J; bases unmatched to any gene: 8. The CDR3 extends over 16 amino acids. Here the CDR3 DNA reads TGTGCCAGCAGCGTAAGCACAGGGGTTTTAGGAAACACCATATATTTT. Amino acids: CASSVSTGVLGNTIYF. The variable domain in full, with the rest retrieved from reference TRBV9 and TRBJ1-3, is DSGVTQTPKHLITATGQRVTLRCSPRSGDLSVYWYQQSLDQGLQFLIQYYNGEERAKGNILERFSAQQFPDLHSELNLSSLELGDSALYFCASSVSTGVLGNTIYFGEGSWLTVV.

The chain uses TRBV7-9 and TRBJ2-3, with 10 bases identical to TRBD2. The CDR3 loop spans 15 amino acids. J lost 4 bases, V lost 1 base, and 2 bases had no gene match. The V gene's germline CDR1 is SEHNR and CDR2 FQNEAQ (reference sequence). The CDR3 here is CASSLGGTSADTQYF. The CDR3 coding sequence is TGTGCCAGCAGCTTAGGGGGGACTAGCGCAGATACGCAGTATTTT.

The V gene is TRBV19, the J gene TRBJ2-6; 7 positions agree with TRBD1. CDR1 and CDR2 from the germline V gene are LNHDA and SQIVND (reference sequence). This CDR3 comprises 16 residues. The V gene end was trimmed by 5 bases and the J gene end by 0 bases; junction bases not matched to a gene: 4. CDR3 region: CASSRDSSSGANVLTF. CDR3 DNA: TGTGCCAGTAGTCGGGACAGCAGCTCTGGGGCCAACGTCCTGACTTTC.